The sequence of this TCR beta chain was determined in a study of monozygotic twins with inflammatory bowel disease (dated by TCRdb to between 2018 and 2021). About the investigation overall: The full study comprised 28 monozygotic twin pairs: nine German pairs (four IBD-concordant, five IBD-discordant) and 19 IBD-discordant Danish pairs. Disease-associated traits were sought mainly through comparisons between IBD patients and their genetically identical healthy co-twins within discordant pairs. Each individual had, on average, about 151 000 unique TCRalpha sequences and 181 000 unique TCRbeta sequences available for analysis.

Results the study describes overall, beyond this receptor: Measured by the inverse Simpson index, TCRbeta repertoire diversity was lower in IBD patients than in their healthy co-twins. Background noise and inter-individual variability may have been introduced into the repertoires by the differing immunosuppressive treatments among patients. Different T cell subtypes could not be distinguished in the analysis. Compared with healthy twins, IBD patients had fewer clonotypes in common with other individuals, a difference most pronounced in patients showing signs of disease activity. Concordant and discordant twins showed no difference in repertoire similarity, possibly because of limited statistical power. No single strong signal or clonotype linked to IBD turned up in the results, so the idea that one exists was not supported.

Receptors were amplified or captured by 5' RACE. For each TCR library, around 3,500 ng of total RNA was used. For each sample, cDNA synthesis was carried out in eight separate reactions using SMARTScribe reverse transcriptase. During cDNA synthesis, unique molecular identifiers containing a 6-nucleotide sample barcode were introduced by template switching. TCRalpha and TCRbeta cDNA was amplified in two nested PCRs of about 17 and 10 cycles, and bead purification was carried out after each PCR. Before amplification, the cDNA was treated with uracil DNA-glycosylase and purified using the QIAquick PCR purification kit. In the second PCR, Illumina TruSeq-compatible adapters and sample-specific barcodes were added. TapeStation and Qubit were used to check library quality and concentration, and 4.5 to 6.5 ng of each library was pooled. Sequencing of pooled libraries was carried out on an Illumina HiSeq2500 single-index Rapid Run using 2 x 100 bp reads and custom sequencing primers. The source study handled its data this way. UMI-based consensus assembly with MiGEC version 1.2.6 was used to correct PCR and sequencing errors. MiXCR version 2.1.1 handled V(D)J alignment, clonotype assembly and CDR3 extraction. Normalisation of gene usage, clonotype sharing and MAIT/NKT TCR abundance was achieved by analysing the top 1000, 10 000 and 20 000 clonotypes per sample. After downsampling to 27 000 UMIs, diversity was calculated as the inverse Simpson index using the vegan R package. Paired Mann-Whitney U tests on discordant twin pairs were used, with Benjamini-Hochberg multiple-testing correction. Based on TCRdb reprocessing of the reads, there is one entry per CDR3 protein sequence, and DNA is missing. What appears here as the V and J calls and clone size reflects TCRdb's work, not the paper's. The sample table records about 350,000 distinct CDR3 sequences. Around 2% of the sample is taken by the ten largest.

From each donor, a roughly 2.5 ml peripheral blood sample was collected into PAXgene tubes and stored at -80 degrees C. Without any T cell sorting, total RNA was extracted from whole blood using the PAXgene blood miRNA kit on an automated QIAcube. Peripheral blood from monozygotic twin pairs who were concordant or discordant for inflammatory bowel disease underwent deep TCRalpha and TCRbeta repertoire profiling using unique molecular barcoding. For every twin pair, smoking habits were documented, and each individual was categorised as a current, former or never smoker. Including cysteine and phenylalanine, the CDR3 has 14 amino acids. The coding DNA is unavailable. Per the germline V gene (reference sequence), DFQATT is the CDR1 and SNEGSKA is the CDR2. As to this clonotype: This receptor's antigen is unknown.

The TCR comes from a human donor with ulcerative colitis or Crohn's disease, or a healthy co-twin of an affected twin (not recorded which). Rearrangement joined TRBV20-1 to TRBJ2-1; the D gene TCRdb calls, TRBD1, cannot be checked with no DNA. Sequencing was performed on blood. The CDR3 corresponds to CSARYLAPRDEQFF.